A selection of T cell receptor beta chains follows, all from one sample in a study of Graves' ophthalmopathy and Graves' hyperthyroidism. TCRdb re-analysed the multiplex PCR reads in MiXCR, keeping a single row per CDR3 protein. The sample carries 300,000 to 400,000 distinct CDR3 sequences, about a sixth recorded once. Specimen: peripheral blood. The receptor set was obtained from an adult man with Graves' ophthalmopathy. The CDR3 runs from the conserved cysteine through the conserved F or W. A D gene is named only where the DNA matches it firmly. Expanded clones get a size class; other rows say once, few or many, or leave the size out.

len,v_gene,j_gene,abundance,d_gene,CDR3nt,CDR3aa
14,TRBV6-1,TRBJ1-1,few,TRBD1,TGTGCCAGCATAAAAAACAGGGGGGACACTGAAGCTTTCTTT,CASIKNRGDTEAFF
16,TRBV18,TRBJ1-3,many,TRBD1,TGTGCCAGCTCACCCTCTGGACAGGCCCCTAGAAACACCATATATTTT,CASSPSGQAPRNTIYF
14,TRBV12-3/TRBV12-4,TRBJ1-5,many,NA,TGTGCCAGCACCATCTGGATGAATAATCAGCCCCAGCATTTT,CASTIWMNNQPQHF
15,TRBV6-5,TRBJ2-7,many,NA,TGTGCCAGCAGTTACTCGATCGGGAGTAAGGGCGAGCAGTACTTC,CASSYSIGSKGEQYF
14,TRBV7-8,TRBJ2-7,many,NA,TGTGCCAGCAGCGCGACCGGGCCAACCTACGAGCAGTACTTC,CASSATGPTYEQYF
14,TRBV6-5,TRBJ1-2,many,NA,TGTGCCAGCAGTTACCACGTGACAGATAATGGCTACACCTTC,CASSYHVTDNGYTF
14,TRBV14,TRBJ2-7,many,NA,TGTGCCAGCAGCCAAGAGTTCCAGGGAGGCGAGCAGTACTTC,CASSQEFQGGEQYF
13,TRBV6-1,TRBJ1-2,NA,NA,TGTGCCAGCCGTAAGAGGGGGAACTATGGCTACACCTTC,CASRKRGNYGYTF
12,TRBV6-2/TRBV6-3,TRBJ1-5,many,NA,TGTGCCAGCAGTACCCCGGGGGGAACCCAGCATTTT,CASSTPGGTQHF
11,TRBV6-1,TRBJ2-7,NA,TRBD2,TGTGCCAGCAGTGAAATGGCGGGAGGGACCTTC,CASSEMAGGTF
19,TRBV27,TRBJ2-6,many,NA,TGTGCCAGCAGTATGCGAATGCCGGGACGCCTCTCTGGGGCCAACGTCCTGACTTTC,CASSMRMPGRLSGANVLTF
12,TRBV6-2/TRBV6-3,TRBJ1-1,many,NA,TGTGCCAGCAGTTTCTCCTTCACTGAAGCTTTCTTT,CASSFSFTEAFF
16,TRBV11-2,TRBJ1-2,many,NA,TGTGCCAGCAGCCTGAATAGACAGGTGGGAATATATGGCTACACCTTC,CASSLNRQVGIYGYTF
14,TRBV12-3/TRBV12-4,TRBJ2-5,many,NA,TGTGCCAGCAGTTTAAACAGGGACCCAGGGACCCAGTACTTC,CASSLNRDPGTQYF
16,TRBV6-1,TRBJ1-1,few,TRBD1,TGTGCCAGCAGCGTTTTCCCGACCGAGACAGGGCCTGAAGCTTTCTTT,CASSVFPTETGPEAFF
13,TRBV11-3,TRBJ1-1,many,TRBD1,TGTGCCAGCAGCTCTCCCCGACAGGGCCGAGCTTTCTTT,CASSSPRQGRAFF
13,TRBV6-1,TRBJ2-7,NA,NA,TGTGCCAGCACTATGACTGGGGGCTACGAGCAGTACTTC,CASTMTGGYEQYF
13,TRBV30,TRBJ1-1,many,NA,TGTGCCTGGAGTGTAGCAGGGGACACTGAAGCTTTCTTT,CAWSVAGDTEAFF
16,TRBV5-1,TRBJ1-2,many,NA,TGCGCCAGCAGCGAATTACGCGGGCAGGGTCCCTATGGCTACACCTTC,CASSELRGQGPYGYTF
14,TRBV20-1,TRBJ2-5,many,NA,TGCAGTGCTAGAGATGACAGTGCGGCGGAGACCCAGTACTTC,CSARDDSAAETQYF
14,TRBV12-3/TRBV12-4,TRBJ1-2,many,NA,TGTGCCAGCAGGCTAACAGGGACTAACTATGGCTACACCTTC,CASRLTGTNYGYTF
17,TRBV9,TRBJ2-7,few,NA,TGTGCCAGCAGCCTCAGAGGAGGGGGCTCATCCGTAGGCGAGCAGTACTTC,CASSLRGGGSSVGEQYF
16,TRBV19,TRBJ2-7,many,TRBD2,TGTGCCAGTAGTATAGCAACTAGCGGGAATCCTCCGGTGCAGTACTTC,CASSIATSGNPPVQYF
15,TRBV2,TRBJ2-7,many,NA,TGTGCCAGCACCGAGCGGCCCGGGACAACCTACGAGCAGTACTTC,CASTERPGTTYEQYF
16,TRBV6-1,TRBJ2-7,many,TRBD2,TGTGCCAGCAGTGATCTTTATAGCGGGTGGACCCGGGGGCAGTACTTC,CASSDLYSGWTRGQYF
15,TRBV6-1,TRBJ2-2,many,TRBD2,TGTGCCAGCAGTCCTGGGACGGGGGGCACCGGGGAGCTGTTTTTT,CASSPGTGGTGELFF
15,TRBV6-2/TRBV6-3,TRBJ1-5,few,NA,TGTGCCAGCAGTTATGCGGGGTATAGCAATCAGCCCCAGCATTTT,CASSYAGYSNQPQHF
16,TRBV5-1,TRBJ2-2,NA,TRBD1,TGCGCCAGCAGCTCGACAGGGGGCACGAACACCGGGGAGCTGTTTTTT,CASSSTGGTNTGELFF
13,TRBV30,TRBJ1-5,many,NA,TGTGCCTGGAGTGTAGGCCCGAATCAGCCCCAGCATTTT,CAWSVGPNQPQHF
15,TRBV27,TRBJ2-7,many,TRBD1,TGTGCCAACAGCCAAGGTTGGACAGGGAATAACGAGCAGTACTTC,CANSQGWTGNNEQYF
13,TRBV24-1,TRBJ1-5,many,NA,TGTGCCACCGACGACGGGTACAATCAGCCCCAGCATTTT,CATDDGYNQPQHF
16,TRBV7-6,TRBJ2-2,NA,TRBD1,TGTGCCAGCAGCTTAGCTTGGACAGGGAACACCGGGGAGCTGTTTTTT,CASSLAWTGNTGELFF
14,TRBV6-4,TRBJ2-7,many,NA,TGTGCCAGCAGTTTGAGCGGAACCTACTACGAGCAGTACTTC,CASSLSGTYYEQYF
16,TRBV28,TRBJ2-7,once,NA,TGTGCCAGCAGTTTAAAGGCTGCGAGCGCTTCCTACGAGCAGTACTTC,CASSLKAASASYEQYF